This passage covers 4 T cell receptor beta chains from one sample sequenced in a study of blood T cell repertoires in COVID-19. Profiling relied on immunoSEQ multiplex PCR, and the TCRdb table lists in-frame clones only, not all of them. The profile covers fewer than 85,000 clones, with approximately 83% appearing a single time and around 7% taken by the ten largest. Sample: peripheral blood. These receptors were obtained from a man between 25 and 39 years old with COVID-19, enrolled during active disease.

J is TRBJ1-1 and V is TRBV5-1, with unresolved D. This CDR3 comprises 14 residues. CDR1 and CDR2 from the germline V gene are SGHRS and YFSETQ. The V end was cut by 4 bases, the J end by 4 bases, with 14 bases between. CDR3 amino acids: CASSPANSFTEAFF. The CDR3 DNA sequence: TGCGCCAGCAGCCCCGCCAACTCGTTCACTGAAGCTTTCTTT.

In its sample, this clone was seen once. V usage is TRBV9 and J usage is TRBJ2-5; TRBD2 aligns across 8 bases. CDR1 is SGDLS, CDR2 YYNGEE, per germline. V shed 1 base and J 4 bases; nucleotides not matched to a gene: 3. The CDR3 is 14 amino acids. This CDR3 is CASSVSLAGETQYF. Here the CDR3 DNA reads TGTGCCAGCAGCGTAAGTCTAGCGGGAGAGACCCAGTACTTC.

The V gene is TRBV28, the J gene TRBJ1-4; the D gene is possibly TRBD1 (6 bases). V dropped 5 bases and J dropped 4 bases, with 14 bases sitting between them. This CDR3 contains 15 residues. Germline-derived CDR1 and CDR2 are MDHEN and SYDVKM. CDR3 residues: CASSTPGASNEKLFF. CDR3 DNA: TGTGCCAGCAGTACCCCAGGGGCAAGTAATGAAAAACTGTTTTTT.

The chain joins TRBV10-3 to TRBJ2-5; 7 bases match TRBD1. This CDR3 is 20 amino acids long. Per the germline V gene, CDR1 is ENHRY and CDR2 is SYGVKD. J was trimmed by 5 bases and V by 4 bases; bases with no gene match: 25. CDR3 sequence reads: CAISVSRGVAGGRSWETQYF. CDR3 nucleotide sequence: TGTGCCATCAGTGTATCCCGTGGAGTGGCAGGGGGAAGGTCTTGGGAGACCCAGTACTTC.